These T cell receptor beta chains were read from a single sample in a study of PD-1 blockade in mismatch repair-deficient tumors. Their target antigens are unknown. The method was immunoSEQ multiplex PCR; TCRdb's version includes in-frame clones alone and lacks a portion of them. The sample lists over 11,000 clones, approximately 90% seen once, with 11% in the top ten. Sequenced material: cells cultured in vitro, taken from a patient treated with pembrolizumab. These receptors came from an adult with mismatch repair-deficient cancer. The CDR3 runs from the conserved cysteine through the conserved F or W. D genes are given only for firm matches. Some rows mark clone size as missing; the rest say once, few, many or name a class of expanded clone.

CDR3aa: CASSLTGNTGELFF
CDR3nt: TGTGCCAGCAGCTTGACAGGGAACACCGGGGAGCTGTTTTTT
v_gene: TRBV9
j_gene: TRBJ2-2
abundance: NA
d_gene: NA

CDR3aa: CASSLAGDGYQPQHF
CDR3nt: TGCGCCAGCAGCTTGGCGGGGGACGGATATCAGCCCCAGCATTTT
v_gene: TRBV5-1
j_gene: TRBJ1-5
abundance: NA
d_gene: NA

CDR3aa: CASRPTGLVWGYTF
CDR3nt: TGTGCCAGCAGGCCTACAGGGCTCGTCTGGGGCTACACCTTC
v_gene: TRBV28
j_gene: TRBJ1-2
abundance: NA
d_gene: NA

CDR3aa: CASRDTWGQEF
CDR3nt: TGTGCCAGCAGAGATACGTGGGGACAGGAATTC
v_gene: TRBV28
j_gene: TRBJ1-2
abundance: NA
d_gene: TRBD1

CDR3aa: CASSPPDRASGNTIYF
CDR3nt: TGTGCCAGCAGTCCACCGGACAGGGCCTCTGGAAACACCATATATTTT
v_gene: TRBV28
j_gene: TRBJ1-3
abundance: NA
d_gene: TRBD1

CDR3aa: CASTPLAGNTGELFF
CDR3nt: TGCGCCAGCACGCCCCTAGCGGGGAACACCGGGGAGCTGTTTTTT
v_gene: TRBV5-1
j_gene: TRBJ2-2
abundance: NA
d_gene: TRBD2

CDR3aa: CASSSDARADEQFF
CDR3nt: TGTGCCAGCAGCTCGGATGCACGCGCCGATGAGCAGTTCTTC
v_gene: TRBV5-4
j_gene: TRBJ2-1
abundance: NA
d_gene: NA

CDR3aa: CASSLRGAAYNEQFF
CDR3nt: TGTGCCAGCAGCTTAAGGGGAGCGGCCTACAATGAGCAGTTCTTC
v_gene: TRBV7-8
j_gene: TRBJ2-1
abundance: few
d_gene: NA

CDR3aa: CASSWRGLTFETQYF
CDR3nt: TGTGCCAGCAGCTGGAGGGGACTCACCTTTGAGACCCAGTACTTC
v_gene: TRBV11-1
j_gene: TRBJ2-5
abundance: NA
d_gene: NA

CDR3aa: CASSERQPFLGEQFF
CDR3nt: TGTGCCAGCAGTGAAAGGCAGCCATTCCTCGGTGAGCAGTTCTTC
v_gene: TRBV6-1
j_gene: TRBJ2-1
abundance: NA
d_gene: NA

CDR3aa: CASFIGHNWAYEQFF
CDR3nt: TGTGCCAGCTTCATAGGCCACAACTGGGCCTATGAGCAGTTCTTC
v_gene: TRBV21-1
j_gene: TRBJ2-1
abundance: NA
d_gene: NA

CDR3aa: CASSPRDYEQYF
CDR3nt: TGTGCCAGCTCACCCCGGGACTACGAGCAGTACTTC
v_gene: TRBV18
j_gene: TRBJ2-7
abundance: NA
d_gene: NA

CDR3aa: CARSLSRADTEAFF
CDR3nt: TGTGCCAGAAGCTTAAGCAGGGCGGACACTGAAGCTTTCTTT
v_gene: TRBV7-5
j_gene: TRBJ1-1
abundance: once
d_gene: NA

CDR3aa: CATSREEGDGYTF
CDR3nt: TGTGCCACCAGCAGAGAAGAAGGGGATGGCTACACCTTC
v_gene: TRBV15
j_gene: TRBJ1-2
abundance: few
d_gene: NA

CDR3aa: CASNGARTDTQYF
CDR3nt: TGTGCCAGCAATGGCGCAAGAACAGATACGCAGTATTTT
v_gene: TRBV2
j_gene: TRBJ2-3
abundance: NA
d_gene: NA

CDR3aa: CSVQGISSGNTIYF
CDR3nt: TGCAGCGTGCAGGGGATTAGCTCTGGAAACACCATATATTTT
v_gene: TRBV29-1
j_gene: TRBJ1-3
abundance: NA
d_gene: NA

CDR3aa: CASSLGPTGVYEQYF
CDR3nt: TGTGCCAGCAGCTTGGGACCGACTGGGGTTTACGAGCAGTACTTC
v_gene: TRBV5-6
j_gene: TRBJ2-7
abundance: NA
d_gene: NA

CDR3aa: CATSGLAGREQYF
CDR3nt: TGCGCCACCTCGGGACTAGCTGGAAGGGAGCAGTACTTC
v_gene: TRBV5-1
j_gene: TRBJ2-7
abundance: NA
d_gene: TRBD2

CDR3aa: CASSLSGTLEEQFF
CDR3nt: TGTGCCAGCAGCTTAAGCGGGACTCTGGAGGAGCAGTTCTTC
v_gene: TRBV7-2
j_gene: TRBJ2-1
abundance: once
d_gene: TRBD2

CDR3aa: CASSSQGLARYNEQFF
CDR3nt: TGCGCCAGCAGCTCGCAGGGACTAGCAAGGTACAATGAGCAGTTCTTC
v_gene: TRBV4-1
j_gene: TRBJ2-1
abundance: medium-sized
d_gene: TRBD2

CDR3aa: CASSFSASSYNEQFF
CDR3nt: TGTGCCAGCAGCTTTAGCGCTAGCTCCTACAATGAGCAGTTCTTC
v_gene: TRBV7-2
j_gene: TRBJ2-1
abundance: NA
d_gene: NA

CDR3aa: CASSVSGGTYYNEQFF
CDR3nt: TGTGCCAGCAGCGTAAGTGGGGGTACCTACTACAATGAGCAGTTCTTC
v_gene: TRBV9
j_gene: TRBJ2-1
abundance: NA
d_gene: NA

CDR3aa: CASSVNSGSTDTQYF
CDR3nt: TGTGCCAGCAGTGTTAATAGCGGGAGCACAGATACGCAGTATTTT
v_gene: TRBV6-4
j_gene: TRBJ2-3
abundance: NA
d_gene: TRBD2

CDR3aa: CASSLGGAHEQFF
CDR3nt: TGTGCCAGCAGCTTAGGAGGGGCGCATGAGCAGTTCTTC
v_gene: TRBV5-5
j_gene: TRBJ2-1
abundance: NA
d_gene: NA

CDR3aa: CASSFSTEPTYNEQFF
CDR3nt: TGCGCCAGCAGCTTCTCGACGGAGCCAACCTACAATGAGCAGTTCTTC
v_gene: TRBV5-1
j_gene: TRBJ2-1
abundance: NA
d_gene: NA

CDR3aa: CASSLGFGVSYEQYF
CDR3nt: TGTGCCAGCAGCCTGGGTTTTGGGGTATCCTACGAGCAGTACTTC
v_gene: TRBV7-3
j_gene: TRBJ2-7
abundance: NA
d_gene: NA

CDR3aa: CASSSLANEQFF
CDR3nt: TGTGCCAGCTCATCTTTAGCTAATGAGCAGTTCTTC
v_gene: TRBV18
j_gene: TRBJ2-1
abundance: NA
d_gene: NA

CDR3aa: CAISVLAGSNNEQFF
CDR3nt: TGTGCCATCAGTGTTTTAGCGGGCTCTAACAATGAGCAGTTCTTC
v_gene: TRBV10-3
j_gene: TRBJ2-1
abundance: NA
d_gene: TRBD2

CDR3aa: CASGLGLAGDADTQYF
CDR3nt: TGTGCTAGTGGTTTGGGACTAGCGGGAGATGCAGATACGCAGTATTTT
v_gene: TRBV12-5
j_gene: TRBJ2-3
abundance: NA
d_gene: TRBD2

CDR3aa: CASSLYGGELTEAFF
CDR3nt: TGTGCCAGCAGCCTCTACGGGGGCGAACTGACTGAAGCTTTCTTT
v_gene: TRBV5-5
j_gene: TRBJ1-1
abundance: once
d_gene: NA

CDR3aa: CASSMGQGAYEQYF
CDR3nt: TGTGCCAGCAGCATGGGACAGGGGGCCTACGAGCAGTACTTC
v_gene: TRBV5-5
j_gene: TRBJ2-7
abundance: NA
d_gene: TRBD1

CDR3aa: CASRRQNYGYTF
CDR3nt: TGTGCCAGCAGACGACAGAACTATGGCTACACCTTC
v_gene: TRBV4-2
j_gene: TRBJ1-2
abundance: NA
d_gene: NA

CDR3aa: CASSLNSEYQLWSGYGYTF
CDR3nt: TGTGCCAGCAGCTTGAACTCAGAGTACCAACTATGGTCCGGCTATGGCTACACCTTC
v_gene: TRBV5-6
j_gene: TRBJ1-2
abundance: few
d_gene: NA

CDR3aa: CASSLDRLNTGELFF
CDR3nt: TGTGCCAGCAGCTTAGACAGGTTGAACACCGGGGAGCTGTTTTTT
v_gene: TRBV5-4
j_gene: TRBJ2-2
abundance: NA
d_gene: NA

CDR3aa: CSVEVGTEFNYGYTF
CDR3nt: TGCAGCGTTGAAGTGGGGACAGAATTTAACTATGGCTACACCTTC
v_gene: TRBV29-1
j_gene: TRBJ1-2
abundance: few
d_gene: TRBD1

CDR3aa: CSVVGASSTGNEQYF
CDR3nt: TGCAGCGTTGTCGGGGCGAGTTCCACAGGAAACGAGCAGTACTTC
v_gene: TRBV29-1
j_gene: TRBJ2-7
abundance: NA
d_gene: NA

CDR3aa: CASRVSTSYNSPLHF
CDR3nt: TGTGCCAGCAGGGTCTCGACCTCCTATAATTCACCCCTCCACTTT
v_gene: TRBV27
j_gene: TRBJ1-6
abundance: NA
d_gene: NA

CDR3aa: CASSLGGRAGETQYF
CDR3nt: TGTGCCAGCAGTTTGGGCGGGAGGGCCGGAGAGACCCAGTACTTC
v_gene: TRBV27
j_gene: TRBJ2-5
abundance: NA
d_gene: TRBD2

CDR3aa: CASSLVGGTIRAPQYF
CDR3nt: TGTGCCAGCAGCTTAGTAGGCGGGACAATTCGGGCTCCGCAGTACTTC
v_gene: TRBV11-1
j_gene: TRBJ2-7
abundance: NA
d_gene: NA

CDR3aa: CASRGRRGELFF
CDR3nt: TGTGCCAGCAGGGGCAGAAGGGGGGAGCTGTTTTTT
v_gene: TRBV27
j_gene: TRBJ2-2
abundance: NA
d_gene: NA

CDR3aa: CASSLYGELFF
CDR3nt: TGTGCCAGCAGTTTATACGGGGAGCTGTTTTTT
v_gene: TRBV27
j_gene: TRBJ2-2
abundance: NA
d_gene: NA

CDR3aa: CASSPSPSMNTEAFF
CDR3nt: TGTGCCAGCTCACCATCCCCATCTATGAACACTGAAGCTTTCTTT
v_gene: TRBV18
j_gene: TRBJ1-1
abundance: NA
d_gene: NA